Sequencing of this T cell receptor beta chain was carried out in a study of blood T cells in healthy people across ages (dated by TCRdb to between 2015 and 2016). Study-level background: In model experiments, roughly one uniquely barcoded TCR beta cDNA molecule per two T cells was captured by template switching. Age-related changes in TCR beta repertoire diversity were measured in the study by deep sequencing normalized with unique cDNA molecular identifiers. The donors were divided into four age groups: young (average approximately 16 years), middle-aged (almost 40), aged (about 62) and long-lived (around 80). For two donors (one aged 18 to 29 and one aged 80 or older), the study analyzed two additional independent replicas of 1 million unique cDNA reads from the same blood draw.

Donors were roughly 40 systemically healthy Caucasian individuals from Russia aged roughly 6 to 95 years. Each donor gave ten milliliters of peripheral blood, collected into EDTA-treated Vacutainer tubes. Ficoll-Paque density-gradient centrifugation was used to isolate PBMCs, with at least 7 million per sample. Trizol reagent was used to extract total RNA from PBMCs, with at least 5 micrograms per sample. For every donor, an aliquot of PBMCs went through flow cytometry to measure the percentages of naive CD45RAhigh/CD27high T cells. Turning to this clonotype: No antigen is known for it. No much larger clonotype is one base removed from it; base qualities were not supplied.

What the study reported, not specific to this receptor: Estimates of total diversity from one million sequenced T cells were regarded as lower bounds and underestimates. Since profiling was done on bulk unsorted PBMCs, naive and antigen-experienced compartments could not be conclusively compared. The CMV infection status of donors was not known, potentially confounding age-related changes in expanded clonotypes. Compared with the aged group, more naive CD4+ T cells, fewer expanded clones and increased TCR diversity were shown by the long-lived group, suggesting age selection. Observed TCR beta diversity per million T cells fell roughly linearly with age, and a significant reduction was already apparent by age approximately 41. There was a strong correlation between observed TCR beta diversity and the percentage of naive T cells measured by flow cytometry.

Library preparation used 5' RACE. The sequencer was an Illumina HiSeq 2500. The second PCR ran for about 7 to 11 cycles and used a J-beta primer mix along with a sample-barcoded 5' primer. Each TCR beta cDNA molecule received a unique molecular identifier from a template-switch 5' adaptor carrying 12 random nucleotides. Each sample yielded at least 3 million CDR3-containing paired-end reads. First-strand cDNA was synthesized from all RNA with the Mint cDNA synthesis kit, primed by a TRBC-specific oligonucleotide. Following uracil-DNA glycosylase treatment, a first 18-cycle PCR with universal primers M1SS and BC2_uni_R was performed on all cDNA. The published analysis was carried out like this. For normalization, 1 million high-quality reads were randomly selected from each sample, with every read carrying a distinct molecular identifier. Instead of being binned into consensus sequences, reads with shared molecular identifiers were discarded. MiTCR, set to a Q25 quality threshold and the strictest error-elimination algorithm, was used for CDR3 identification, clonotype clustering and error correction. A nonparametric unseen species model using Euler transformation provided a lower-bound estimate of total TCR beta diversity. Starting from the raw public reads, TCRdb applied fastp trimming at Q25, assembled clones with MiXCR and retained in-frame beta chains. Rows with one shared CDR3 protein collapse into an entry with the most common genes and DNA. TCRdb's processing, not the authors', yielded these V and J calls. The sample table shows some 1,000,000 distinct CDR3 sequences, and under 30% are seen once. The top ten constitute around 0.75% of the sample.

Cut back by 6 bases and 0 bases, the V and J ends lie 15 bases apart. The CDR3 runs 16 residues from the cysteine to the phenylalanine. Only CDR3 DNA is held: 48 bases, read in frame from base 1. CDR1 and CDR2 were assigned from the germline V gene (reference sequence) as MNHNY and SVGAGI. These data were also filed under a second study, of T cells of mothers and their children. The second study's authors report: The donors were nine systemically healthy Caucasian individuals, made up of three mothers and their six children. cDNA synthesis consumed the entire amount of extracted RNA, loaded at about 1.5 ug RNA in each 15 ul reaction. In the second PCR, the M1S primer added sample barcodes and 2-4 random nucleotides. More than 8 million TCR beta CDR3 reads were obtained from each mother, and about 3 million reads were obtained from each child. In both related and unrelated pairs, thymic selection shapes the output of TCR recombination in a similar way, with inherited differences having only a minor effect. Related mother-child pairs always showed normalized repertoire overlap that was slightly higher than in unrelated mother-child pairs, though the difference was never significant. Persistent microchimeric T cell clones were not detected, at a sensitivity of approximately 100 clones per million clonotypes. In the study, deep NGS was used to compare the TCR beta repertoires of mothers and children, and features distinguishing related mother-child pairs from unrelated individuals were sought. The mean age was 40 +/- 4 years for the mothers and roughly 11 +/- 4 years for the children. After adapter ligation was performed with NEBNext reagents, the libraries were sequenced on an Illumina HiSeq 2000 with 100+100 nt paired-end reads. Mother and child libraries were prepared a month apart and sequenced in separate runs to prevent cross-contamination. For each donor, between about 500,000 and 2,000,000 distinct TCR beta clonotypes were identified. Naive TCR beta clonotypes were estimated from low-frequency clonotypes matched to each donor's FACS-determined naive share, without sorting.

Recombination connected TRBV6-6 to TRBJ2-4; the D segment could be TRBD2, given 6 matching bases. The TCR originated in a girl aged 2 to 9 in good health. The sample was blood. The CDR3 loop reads CASRLAGLEAKNIQYF. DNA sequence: TGTGCCAGCAGGCTCGCGGGGCTAGAAGCCAAAAACATTCAGTACTTC.